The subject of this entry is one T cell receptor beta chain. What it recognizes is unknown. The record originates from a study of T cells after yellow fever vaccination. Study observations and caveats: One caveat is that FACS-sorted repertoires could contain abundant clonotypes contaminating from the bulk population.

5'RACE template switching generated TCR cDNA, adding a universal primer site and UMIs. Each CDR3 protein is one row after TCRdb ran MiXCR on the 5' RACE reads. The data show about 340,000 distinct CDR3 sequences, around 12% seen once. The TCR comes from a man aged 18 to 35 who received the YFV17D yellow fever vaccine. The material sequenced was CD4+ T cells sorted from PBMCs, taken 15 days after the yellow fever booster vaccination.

This CDR3 is CASSFLGGEVGYTF. DNA of the CDR3: TGTGCCAGCAGCTTTCTGGGAGGGGAGGTTGGCTACACCTTC. The chain is built from TRBV7-8 and TRBJ1-2, with D perhaps matching TRBD1 (5 bases). Germline V CDR1 and CDR2: SGHVS, FQNEAQ. With 3 bases removed from V and 7 bases from J, the gap between germline ends came to 15 bases. CDR3 length: 14 residues.